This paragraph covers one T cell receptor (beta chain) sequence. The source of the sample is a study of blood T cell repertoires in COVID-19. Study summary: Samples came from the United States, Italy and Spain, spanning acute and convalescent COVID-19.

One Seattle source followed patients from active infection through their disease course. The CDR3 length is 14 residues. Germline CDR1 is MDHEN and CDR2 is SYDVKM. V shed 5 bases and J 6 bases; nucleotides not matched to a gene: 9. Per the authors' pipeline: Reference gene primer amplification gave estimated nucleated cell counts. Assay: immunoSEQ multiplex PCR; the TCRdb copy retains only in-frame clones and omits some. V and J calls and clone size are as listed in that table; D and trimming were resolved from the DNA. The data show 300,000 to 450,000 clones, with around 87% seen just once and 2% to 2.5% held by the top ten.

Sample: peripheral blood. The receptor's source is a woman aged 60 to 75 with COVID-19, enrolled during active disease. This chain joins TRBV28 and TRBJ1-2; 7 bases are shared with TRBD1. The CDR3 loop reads CASSQPTGWDGYTF. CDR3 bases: TGTGCCAGCAGTCAACCGACAGGGTGGGATGGCTACACCTTC.